The next 13 T cell receptor beta chains were all read from a single sample in a study of T cell responses to AZD1222 COVID-19 vaccine. Method: immunoSEQ multiplex PCR; TCRdb's copy keeps in-frame clones and lacks some. The table lists 110,000 to 150,000 clones, about 89% of them singletons, with over 3.5% in the top ten. Sequenced material: peripheral blood, taken on day 0 of AZD1222 vaccination. Source of these receptors: an adult in good health.

This chain links TRBV5-6 with TRBJ1-2; tentative D call: TRBD1 (5 bases). The ends were cut back, 2 bases at V and 4 bases at J, with 24 bases in the middle. From germline, CDR1 is SGHDT and CDR2 YYEEEE. The CDR3 runs to 18 residues. For the CDR3, the DNA is TGTGCCAGCAGCTTAACAGGTGGTGGTCCCCTAAATGGCTATGGCTACACCTTC. It translates to CASSLTGGGPLNGYGYTF.

This chain uses TRBV28 with TRBJ1-2; 9 bases agree with TRBD1. The junction had 4 bases not matched to a gene; V was cut back by 4 bases and J by 4 bases. This CDR3 has 14 amino acids. Germline V gives CDR1 MDHEN, CDR2 SYDVKM. CDR3 sequence reads: CASSYGTGRYGYTF. DNA for the CDR3: TGTGCCAGCAGTTATGGGACAGGGCGCTATGGCTACACCTTC.

This clone was counted once. CDR3 bases: TGTGCCAGCTCACCGGACAGGGGGACCTACGAGCAGTACTTC. Amino acid sequence: CASSPDRGTYEQYF. V is TRBV18 and J is TRBJ2-7, with 10 positions matching TRBD1. Germline V gene data show CDR1 as KGHSH and CDR2 as LQKENI. Trimming at V came to 3 bases and at J to 2 bases, leaving 1 base not matched to a gene. The CDR3 has 14 residues.

V and J are TRBV19 and TRBJ2-1, with 12 bases matching TRBD1. The CDR3 has 15 residues. The germline gives CDR1 LNHDA, CDR2 SQIVND (reference sequence). V gave up 4 bases and J gave up 9 bases; unmatched junction bases: 7. The CDR3 loop is CASSTLPGQGAEQFF. In DNA form, the CDR3 reads TGTGCCAGTAGTACTCTACCGGGACAGGGGGCTGAGCAGTTCTTC.

The chain couples TRBV20-1 to TRBJ2-7; D might be TRBD1 (6 bases). Trimming pared 3 bases from V and 4 bases from J, leaving 7 bases between. CDR1 is DFQATT, CDR2 SNEGSKA, per germline (reference sequence). CDR3 length: 11 amino acids. The CDR3 region is CSASQGYEQYF. CDR3 in DNA: TGCAGTGCTAGCCAGGGGTACGAGCAGTACTTC.

V gene TRBV5-5 combines with J gene TRBJ1-2; D ambiguous. In germline, CDR1 is SGHKS, CDR2 YYEKEE (reference sequence). The CDR3 is made up of 17 amino acids. The ends were cut back, 4 bases at V and 4 bases at J, with 23 bases in the middle. As DNA, the CDR3 is TGTGCCAGCAGCCCCCACCATACTCGGGTCTCCCTCTATGGCTACACCTTC. Amino acids: CASSPHHTRVSLYGYTF.

The rearrangement uses TRBV2 and TRBJ2-7, with D perhaps matching TRBD1 (6 bases). V was trimmed by 7 bases and J by 3 bases, leaving 13 bases between them. Germline V gene sequence: CDR1 SNHLY, CDR2 FYNNEI. The CDR3 has 13 residues. This CDR3 reads CASKRDKRYEQYF. CDR3 sequence (DNA): TGTGCCAGCAAAAGGGACAAACGCTACGAGCAGTACTTC.

V gene TRBV6-5 combines with J gene TRBJ1-4; TRBD1 is a possible D gene (6 bases). Germline CDR1 is MNHEY and CDR2 is SVGAGI. The CDR3 runs to 13 residues. V was shortened by 2 bases and J by 10 bases, with 11 bases between the two germline ends. CDR3 nucleotides: TGTGCCAGCAGTTACGGGACAACGGCAAAACTGTTTTTT. This encodes CASSYGTTAKLFF.

In the case of this clone: A junction boundary mismatches the germline segment, possibly from a read error. The chain has TRBV29-1 and TRBJ1-4; TRBD1 aligns across 11 bases. The CDR3 extends over 13 amino acids. From germline, CDR1 is SQVTM and CDR2 ANQGSEA. The CDR3 DNA reads as TGCAGCGCCGGACAGGGGGCGGGAAAGGGATCGATTTTT. This translates into CSAGQGAGKGSIF. Full variable domain (remainder filled in from reference TRBV29-1 and TRBJ1-4): SAVISQKPSRDICQRGTSLTIQCQVDSQVTMMFWYRQQPGQSLTLIATANQGSEATYESGFVIDKFPISRPNLTFSTLTVSNMSPEDSSIYLCSAGQGAGKGSIFGSGTQLSVL.

This chain joins TRBV11-2 and TRBJ1-3; D is unresolved. V was trimmed by 5 bases and J by 0 bases, leaving 11 bases between them. The CDR3 loop spans 15 amino acids. Germline values: CDR1 SGHAT, CDR2 FQNNGV. Written as DNA, the CDR3 is TGTGCCAGCAGCCCCGAAGGGTACTCTGGAAACACCATATATTTT. Translating gives CASSPEGYSGNTIYF. The complete variable domain, with remaining parts taken from reference TRBV11-2 and TRBJ1-3, reads EAGVAQSPRYKIIEKRQSVAFWCNPISGHATLYWYQQILGQGPKLLIQFQNNGVVDDSQLPKDRFSAERLKGVDSTLKIQPAKLEDSAVYLCASSPEGYSGNTIYFGEGSWLTVV.

This clone was seen once. CDR3 sequence reads: CASSEYRAGGLDTQYF. The CDR3 DNA sequence: TGTGCCAGCAGTGAATATCGAGCGGGAGGGTTAGATACGCAGTATTTT. V gene TRBV25-1 combines with J gene TRBJ2-3, with 10 bases fitting TRBD2. Per the germline V gene, CDR1 is MGHDK and CDR2 is SYGVNS. The CDR3 loop spans 16 amino acids. V was clipped by 0 bases and J by 5 bases; unmatched bases: 5. Looking up the rest from reference TRBV25-1 and TRBJ2-3 gives the full variable domain: EADIYQTPRYLVIGTGKKITLECSQTMGHDKMYWYQQDPGMELHLIHYSYGVNSTEKGDLSSESTVSRIRTEHFPLTLESARPSHTSQYLCASSEYRAGGLDTQYFGPGTRLTVL.

The chain joins TRBV5-1 to TRBJ2-1; the match to TRBD2 covers 7 bases. The V gene's germline CDR1 is SGHRS and CDR2 YFSETQ. J lost 16 bases, V lost 1 base, and 14 bases had no gene match. The CDR3 contains 14 residues. CDR3 sequence (DNA): TGCGCCAGCAGCTTGCCCGGGGAGGCGGGAGTTTTTTTCTTC. Protein: CASSLPGEAGVFFF.

V is TRBV28 and J is TRBJ2-1, with D possibly being TRBD1 (6 bases). This CDR3 region has 16 residues. V dropped 6 bases and J dropped 10 bases, with 25 bases sitting between them. Germline CDR1 MDHEN, CDR2 SYDVKM. Here the CDR3 DNA reads TGTGCCAGCAGCCTACAGGGTCCCTATAGGCGCTTAGAGCAGTTCTTC. Protein product: CASSLQGPYRRLEQFF.